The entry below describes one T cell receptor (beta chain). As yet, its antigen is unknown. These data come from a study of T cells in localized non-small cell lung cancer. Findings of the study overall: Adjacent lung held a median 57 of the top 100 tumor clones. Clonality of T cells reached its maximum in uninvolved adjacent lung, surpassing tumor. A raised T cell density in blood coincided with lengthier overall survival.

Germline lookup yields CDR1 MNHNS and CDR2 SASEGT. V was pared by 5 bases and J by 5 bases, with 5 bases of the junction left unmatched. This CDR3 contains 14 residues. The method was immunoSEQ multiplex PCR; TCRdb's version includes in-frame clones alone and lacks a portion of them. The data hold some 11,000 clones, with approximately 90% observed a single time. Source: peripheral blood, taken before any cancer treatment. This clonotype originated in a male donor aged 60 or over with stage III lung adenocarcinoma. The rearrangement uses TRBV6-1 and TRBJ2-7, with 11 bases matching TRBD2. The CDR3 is CASSRLAGLNEQYF. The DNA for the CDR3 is TGTGCCAGCAGTAGACTAGCGGGACTTAACGAGCAGTACTTC.